A selection of T cell receptor beta chains follows, all from one sample in a study of PD-1 blockade in classical Hodgkin lymphoma. Repertoires were generated with immunoSEQ multiplex PCR, while TCRdb's copy carries only in-frame clones and drops some. Among approximately 12,000 clones listed, 82% were seen once. The material sequenced was peripheral blood mononuclear cells (PBMCs), taken before the second cycle of nivolumab. The receptors stem from a human donor with classical Hodgkin lymphoma. Both conserved end residues are part of each CDR3. A D gene is named only where the DNA matches it firmly. Not all rows give a size; the values are once, few, many and, for expanded clones, a class.

D gene | J gene | clone size | V gene | CDR3 length | CDR3 DNA | CDR3 protein
TRBD2 | TRBJ2-1 | . | TRBV4-1 | 15 | TGCGCCAGCAGCCAAGAACCCAGCGGGAGGTATGAGCAGTTCTTC | CASSQEPSGRYEQFF
TRBD1 | TRBJ1-4 | . | TRBV19 | 15 | TGTGCCAGTAGTTTAGCCGGGACAGGGGATGAAAAACTGTTTTTT | CASSLAGTGDEKLFF
TRBD1 | TRBJ2-1 | . | TRBV5-1 | 15 | TGCGCCAGCAGCTTTTGGGACAGGCCTATAGATGAGCAGTTCTTC | CASSFWDRPIDEQFF
. | TRBJ1-3 | . | TRBV9 | 16 | TGTGCCAGCAGCGTGGGGTGGGCGAACTCTGGAAACACCATATATTTT | CASSVGWANSGNTIYF
. | TRBJ2-2 | . | TRBV7-2 | 14 | TGTGCCAGCAGCTTAGCCCTTTGGGGCGGGGAGCTGTTTTTT | CASSLALWGGELFF
. | TRBJ2-1 | once | TRBV7-2 | 13 | TGTGCCAGCAGCTTTTGGACGGGTCGGGAGCAGTTCTTC | CASSFWTGREQFF
. | TRBJ2-5 | . | TRBV11-1 | 16 | TGTGCCAGCAGCGCAGCCAGGGGCCCCGATCTGCGATCCCAGTACTTC | CASSAARGPDLRSQYF
TRBD2 | TRBJ2-3 | few | TRBV6-4 | 14 | TGTGCCAGTTCCGGAGGACTAGCGGGAGATACGCAGTATTTT | CASSGGLAGDTQYF
. | TRBJ2-2 | . | TRBV6-6 | 12 | TGTGCCAGCAGGGTCATCACCGGGGAGCTGTTTTTT | CASRVITGELFF
TRBD2 | TRBJ2-1 | once | TRBV28 | 15 | TGTGCCAGCAGACAACCGGGACTAGAATATGTAGAGCAGTTCTTC | CASRQPGLEYVEQFF
. | TRBJ1-3 | . | TRBV30 | 14 | TGTGCCTGGATAGCCTCGGGGCTCGGAAACACCATATATTTT | CAWIASGLGNTIYF
. | TRBJ1-5 | . | TRBV6-1 | 8 | TGTGCCAGCAGTCCCCAGCATTTT | CASSPQHF
. | TRBJ2-3 | . | TRBV9 | 15 | TGTGCCAGCAGCGTAGCGGGCAGATCAGCAGATACGCAGTATTTT | CASSVAGRSADTQYF
TRBD1 | TRBJ2-7 | . | TRBV27 | 16 | TGTGCCAGCAGTTTCTCGCAGGGGGCTTATCCCTACGAGCAGTACTTC | CASSFSQGAYPYEQYF
TRBD1 | TRBJ1-4 | . | TRBV28 | 15 | TGTGCCGAATCTCCGGCGGGACAGGGGGGTGAAAAACTGTTTTTT | CAESPAGQGGEKLFF
TRBD2 | TRBJ2-2 | . | TRBV14 | 16 | TGTGCCAGCAGCCAAGGGACTAGCGGGAGAGCCGGGGAGCTGTTTTTT | CASSQGTSGRAGELFF
. | TRBJ2-7 | . | TRBV30 | 16 | TGTGCCTGGAGTCCAGGGCGCGGACAGCGATCCTACGAGCAGTACTTC | CAWSPGRGQRSYEQYF
. | TRBJ2-3 | . | TRBV21-1 | 17 | TGTGCCAGACTCCGACGGAAGGTCCTCCCCCACAGAGATACGCAGTATTTT | CARLRRKVLPHRDTQYF
. | TRBJ2-7 | . | TRBV6-1 | 14 | TGTGCCAGCAGTGGGGGGCCAAGGGGCTACGAGCAGTACTTC | CASSGGPRGYEQYF
TRBD2 | TRBJ2-5 | . | TRBV5-4 | 15 | TGTGCCAGCAGCTTGGCGGGGGGGGCCGGAGAGACCCAGTACTTC | CASSLAGGAGETQYF
TRBD1 | TRBJ2-7 | . | TRBV5-6 | 12 | TGTGCCAGCGGACAGGGTCCCTACGAGCAGTACTTC | CASGQGPYEQYF
TRBD2 | TRBJ2-3 | . | TRBV5-5 | 17 | TGTGCCAGCAGCTTGGGGCGGGGGGACTCAGGCGCAGATACGCAGTATTTT | CASSLGRGDSGADTQYF
TRBD1 | TRBJ2-3 | . | TRBV11-1 | 15 | TGTGCCAGCAGCCCCGGGACAGGGGGCACAGATACGCAGTATTTT | CASSPGTGGTDTQYF
. | TRBJ1-6 | few | TRBV7-2 | 14 | TGTGCCAGCAGCTTATCGCGTCATAATTCACCCCTCCACTTT | CASSLSRHNSPLHF
. | TRBJ2-1 | . | TRBV4-3 | 12 | TGCGCCAGCAGCCACCGTTACAATGAGCAGTTCTTC | CASSHRYNEQFF
. | TRBJ2-7 | . | TRBV5-4 | 12 | TGTGCCAGCAGCTTTGGACCCTCCGAGCAGTACTTC | CASSFGPSEQYF
. | TRBJ1-6 | . | TRBV5-4 | 12 | TGTGCCAGCAGCTCCATGTTTTCACCCCTCCACTTT | CASSSMFSPLHF
. | TRBJ1-5 | . | TRBV6-1 | 15 | TGTGCCAGCAGTGAGGGTCCGGGGGTGGGGCAGCCCCAGCATTTT | CASSEGPGVGQPQHF
. | TRBJ2-1 | . | TRBV7-3 | 12 | TGTGCCAGCAGCTTAATAAGCAGTGAGCAGTTCTTC | CASSLISSEQFF
. | TRBJ1-5 | few | TRBV10-3 | 13 | TGTGCCATCAACCCGGACAGCAATCAGCCCCAGCATTTT | CAINPDSNQPQHF
. | TRBJ1-2 | . | TRBV5-6 | 14 | TGTGCCAGCAGCTTTGGGGGGGCTAGCTATGGCTACACCTTC | CASSFGGASYGYTF
. | TRBJ2-3 | . | TRBV13 | 13 | TGTGCCAGCAGCTTCGCCCTCAATTATACGCAGTATTTT | CASSFALNYTQYF
. | TRBJ1-1 | . | TRBV10-3 | 14 | TGTGCCATCAGTGAGCCGACCTGGACGGTTGAAGCTTTCTTT | CAISEPTWTVEAFF
TRBD1 | TRBJ1-4 | . | TRBV19 | 15 | TGTGCCAGTAGCGGGACAGCTAACGTTGGGGAAAAACTGTTTTTT | CASSGTANVGEKLFF
. | TRBJ2-7 | . | TRBV18 | 13 | TGTGCCAGCTCACCACAGTACGGCTACGAGCAGTACTTC | CASSPQYGYEQYF
. | TRBJ2-5 | . | TRBV28 | 13 | TGTGCCAGCAGTTCATGGGGGCGTGAGACCCAGTACTTC | CASSSWGRETQYF
TRBD2 | TRBJ2-7 | . | TRBV6-5 | 15 | TGTGCCAGCAGTTTTAGCGGGTCGACCCACTACGAGCAGTACTTC | CASSFSGSTHYEQYF
. | TRBJ2-2 | . | TRBV12-5 | 14 | TGTGCTAGTGGTTTGGGGGGGTACACCGGGGAGCTGTTTTTT | CASGLGGYTGELFF
TRBD1 | TRBJ1-2 | . | TRBV19 | 14 | TGTGCCAGTAGGAGGGACAGGGGGTCCTATGGCTACACCTTC | CASRRDRGSYGYTF
. | TRBJ2-1 | . | TRBV6-5 | 13 | TGTGCCAGCAGCACAGGGCGCTCCAATGAGCAGTTCTTC | CASSTGRSNEQFF
. | TRBJ2-7 | . | TRBV9 | 14 | TGTGCCAGCAGCGCCCGACAGTCCTCCTACGAGCAGTACTTC | CASSARQSSYEQYF
. | TRBJ2-5 | . | TRBV7-9 | 15 | TGTGCCAGCAGTTCCCGAGTAGAGGCGGTAGAGACCCAGTACTTC | CASSSRVEAVETQYF
. | TRBJ1-1 | . | TRBV28 | 16 | TGTGCCAGCAGTATACTGAGGGGAGGGCCAAACACTGAAGCTTTCTTT | CASSILRGGPNTEAFF
TRBD2 | TRBJ2-1 | large | TRBV27 | 14 | TGTGCCAGCAGTTTAATAGCGGGGCGGGGTGAGCAGTTCTTC | CASSLIAGRGEQFF
. | TRBJ1-3 | . | TRBV5-6 | 15 | TGTGCCAGCAGCTTACAACAGGATGGTGGAAACACCATATATTTT | CASSLQQDGGNTIYF
TRBD2 | TRBJ2-5 | . | TRBV14 | 17 | TGTGCCAGCAGCCAATTTAGACTAGCGCGGTCCCAAGAGACCCAGTACTTC | CASSQFRLARSQETQYF
. | TRBJ2-1 | . | TRBV28 | 15 | TGTGCCAGCAGTACTTTTCACAGCTCCTACAATGAGCAGTTCTTC | CASSTFHSSYNEQFF
TRBD2 | TRBJ2-5 | . | TRBV6-5 | 16 | TGTGCCAGCAGTTATCTTGGCGGGGGGGCCTCAGAGACCCAGTACTTC | CASSYLGGGASETQYF
TRBD2 | TRBJ2-5 | . | TRBV7-9 | 16 | TGTGCCAGCAGCTTAGAGGTCGGGGGGTGGCAAGAAACCCAGTACTTC | CASSLEVGGWQETQYF
. | TRBJ2-5 | . | TRBV7-9 | 14 | TGTGCCAGCAGCTTAGGGACAACTCAAGAGACCCAGTACTTC | CASSLGTTQETQYF